This T cell receptor beta chain was captured in a study of blood T cell repertoires in COVID-19 (dated by TCRdb to 2018 to 2020). Regarding the research as a whole: Collaborator samples came from the United States, Italy and Spain and covered acute and convalescent phases of COVID-19. The repertoires were made available in a free public database intended to serve as a resource for research on the immune response to SARS-CoV-2. Nearly every sample came with metadata listing a de-identified subject ID, COVID-19 status, age in years and sex. Samples came from the ongoing ImmuneRACE study (first 160 participants) plus 1,254 subjects from 6 global collaborators. Where HLA class I and class II types were available, the types were taken from metadata supplied by the sample provider, not from assay-based typing. The material from the prospective study consisted of cDNA or gDNA derived from T cells, B-cell-depleted T cells, or PBMCs. Deeply sampled blood TCRbeta repertoires from subjects exposed to, actively infected with, or recovered from COVID-19 were included in the dataset.

At one collaborating source in Seattle, patients were enrolled during active infection and were followed longitudinally through the course of disease. The collaborating institutions used their own protocols to collect whole blood in K2EDTA tubes. For TCRbeta analysis, collaborators shipped samples in one of three forms: frozen whole blood, isolated PBMCs, or DNA extracted from either of those sample types. The germline V end is reduced by 3 bases and the J end by 10 bases; junction bases left unmatched: 5. Looking up the germline V gene yields CDR1 SNHLY and CDR2 FYNNEI. The CDR3 measures 14 amino acids from cysteine to phenylalanine. Here the CDR3 DNA is all that survives: 42 bases in frame from base 1. TCRbeta CDR3 regions were amplified from genomic DNA using the immunoSEQ Assay, a bias-controlled multiplex PCR. As for the authors' bioinformatics: Nucleated cell counts per sample were estimated from amplification of reference gene primers within the assay. To quantify the absolute abundance of each unique TCRbeta CDR3 rearrangement, sequence reads were collapsed and filtered. For each sample, productive Simpson clonality was calculated as the square root of Simpson's diversity index across productive rearrangements. Imported from immuneACCESS, the table was reduced by TCRdb to in-frame sequences with V and J called. These copies leave out some clones; in studies compared against another copy, an unresolved V gene accounts for under half, and the cause of the remainder is not known. V and J calls plus clone size are reproduced from that table; the DNA served to infer D and trimming. This sample lists 200,000 to 250,000 clones; roughly 88% were detected once. Approximately 6% of the sample is in the top ten clones.

General findings and caveats noted by the study authors: The quantity of clinical and demographic metadata differed by source and by participant and was supplied without curation.

A word on this clone: Its antigen is currently not known. No much larger clone exists at a distance of one base, and base qualities are not known.

Sequenced input: peripheral blood. This chain joins TRBV2 to TRBJ1-6, with TRBD1 identical over 8 junction bases. This receptor was obtained from a woman aged 80 or over with COVID-19, enrolled during active disease. The encoded CDR3 is CASSEDRDYSPLHF. The bases read TGTGCCAGCAGTGAGGACAGGGACTACTCACCCCTCCACTTT.